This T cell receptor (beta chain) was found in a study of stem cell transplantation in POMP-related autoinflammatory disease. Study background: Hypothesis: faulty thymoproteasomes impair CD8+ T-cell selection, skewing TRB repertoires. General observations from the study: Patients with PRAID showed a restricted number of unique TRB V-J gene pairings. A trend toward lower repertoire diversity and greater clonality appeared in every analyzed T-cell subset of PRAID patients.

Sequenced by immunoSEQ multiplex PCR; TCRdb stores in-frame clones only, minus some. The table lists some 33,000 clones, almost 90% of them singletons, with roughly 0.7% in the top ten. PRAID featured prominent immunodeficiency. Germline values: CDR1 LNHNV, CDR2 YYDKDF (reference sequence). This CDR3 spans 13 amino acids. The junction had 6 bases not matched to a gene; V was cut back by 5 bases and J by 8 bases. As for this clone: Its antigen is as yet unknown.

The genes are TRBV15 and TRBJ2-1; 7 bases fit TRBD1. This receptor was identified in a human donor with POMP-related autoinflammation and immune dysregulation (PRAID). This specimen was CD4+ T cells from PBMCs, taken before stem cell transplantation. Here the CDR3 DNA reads TGTGCCACCAGCGTAGGTCAGGGGGATGAGCAGTTCTTC. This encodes CATSVGQGDEQFF.